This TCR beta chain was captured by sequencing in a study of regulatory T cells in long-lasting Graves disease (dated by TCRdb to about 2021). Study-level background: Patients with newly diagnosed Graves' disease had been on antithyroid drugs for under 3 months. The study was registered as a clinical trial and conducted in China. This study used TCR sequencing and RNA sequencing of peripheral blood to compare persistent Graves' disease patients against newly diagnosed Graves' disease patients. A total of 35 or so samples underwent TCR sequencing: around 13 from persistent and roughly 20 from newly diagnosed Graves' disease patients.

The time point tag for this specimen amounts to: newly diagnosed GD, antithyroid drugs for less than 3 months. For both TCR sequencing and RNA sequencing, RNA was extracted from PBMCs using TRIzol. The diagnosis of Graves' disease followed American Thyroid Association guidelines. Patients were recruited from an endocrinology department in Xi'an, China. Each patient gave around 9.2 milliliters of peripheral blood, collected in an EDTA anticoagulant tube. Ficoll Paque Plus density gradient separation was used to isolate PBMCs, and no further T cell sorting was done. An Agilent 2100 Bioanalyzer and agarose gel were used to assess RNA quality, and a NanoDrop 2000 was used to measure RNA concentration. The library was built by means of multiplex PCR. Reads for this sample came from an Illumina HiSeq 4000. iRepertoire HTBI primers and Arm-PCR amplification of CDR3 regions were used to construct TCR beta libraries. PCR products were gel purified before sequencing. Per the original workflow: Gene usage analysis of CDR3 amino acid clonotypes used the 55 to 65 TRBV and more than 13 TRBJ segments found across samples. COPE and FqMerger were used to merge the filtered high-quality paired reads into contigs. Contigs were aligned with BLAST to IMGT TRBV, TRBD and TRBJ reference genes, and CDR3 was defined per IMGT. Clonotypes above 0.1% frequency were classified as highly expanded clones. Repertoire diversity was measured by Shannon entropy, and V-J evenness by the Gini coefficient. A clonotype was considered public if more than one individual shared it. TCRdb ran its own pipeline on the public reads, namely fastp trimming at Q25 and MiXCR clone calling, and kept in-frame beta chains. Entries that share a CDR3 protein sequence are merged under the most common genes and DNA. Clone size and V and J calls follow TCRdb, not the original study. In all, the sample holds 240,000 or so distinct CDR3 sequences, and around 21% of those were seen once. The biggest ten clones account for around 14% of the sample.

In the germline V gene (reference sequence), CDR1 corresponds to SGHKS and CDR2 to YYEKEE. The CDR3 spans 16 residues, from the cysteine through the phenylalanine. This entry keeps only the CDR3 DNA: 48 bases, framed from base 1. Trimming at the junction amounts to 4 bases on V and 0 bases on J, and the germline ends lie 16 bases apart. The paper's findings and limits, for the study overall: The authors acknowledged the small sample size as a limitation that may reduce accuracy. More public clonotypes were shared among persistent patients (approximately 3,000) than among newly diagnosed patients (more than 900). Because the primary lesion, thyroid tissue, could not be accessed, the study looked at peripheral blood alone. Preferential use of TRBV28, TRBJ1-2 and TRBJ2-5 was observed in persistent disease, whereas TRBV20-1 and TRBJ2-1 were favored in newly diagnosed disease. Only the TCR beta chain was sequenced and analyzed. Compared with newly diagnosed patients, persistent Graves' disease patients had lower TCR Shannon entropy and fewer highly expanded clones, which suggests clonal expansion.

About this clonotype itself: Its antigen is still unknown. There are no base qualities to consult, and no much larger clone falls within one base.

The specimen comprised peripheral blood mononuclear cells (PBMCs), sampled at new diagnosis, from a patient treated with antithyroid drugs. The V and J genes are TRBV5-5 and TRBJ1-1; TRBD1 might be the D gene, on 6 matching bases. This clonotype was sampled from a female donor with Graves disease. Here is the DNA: TGTGCCAGCAGCCTCTCCCGAGGGGGAATGAACACTGAAGCTTTCTTT. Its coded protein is CASSLSRGGMNTEAFF.